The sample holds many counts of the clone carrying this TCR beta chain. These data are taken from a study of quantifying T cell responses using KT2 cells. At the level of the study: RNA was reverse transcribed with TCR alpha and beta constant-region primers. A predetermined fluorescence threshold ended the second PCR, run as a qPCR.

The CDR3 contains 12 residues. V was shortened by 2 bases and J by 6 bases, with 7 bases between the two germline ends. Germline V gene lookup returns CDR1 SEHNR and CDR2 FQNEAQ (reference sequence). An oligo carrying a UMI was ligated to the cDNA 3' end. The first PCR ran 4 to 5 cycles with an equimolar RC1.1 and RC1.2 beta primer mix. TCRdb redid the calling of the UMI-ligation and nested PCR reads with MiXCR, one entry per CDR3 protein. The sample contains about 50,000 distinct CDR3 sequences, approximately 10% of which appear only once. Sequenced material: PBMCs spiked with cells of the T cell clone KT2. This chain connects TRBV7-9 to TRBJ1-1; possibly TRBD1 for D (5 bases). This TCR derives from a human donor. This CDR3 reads CASSLMTAEAFF. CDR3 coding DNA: TGTGCCAGCAGCTTAATGACAGCTGAAGCTTTCTTT.